Listed here is a single TCR beta chain. The data stem from a study of blood T cell repertoires in COVID-19. Original analysis: Reference gene primer amplification yielded estimated nucleated cell counts. Libraries were prepared by immunoSEQ multiplex PCR; TCRdb keeps only in-frame clonotypes and omits some of them. The V and J calls and clone size come from that table; D and trimming were worked out from the DNA. The sample includes around 31,000 clones, 70% to 90% of them seen just once. The CDR3 is made up of 14 amino acids. Trimming stripped 3 bases from V and 4 bases from J, with 12 bases between. From germline, CDR1 is MGHRA and CDR2 YSYEKL.

The TCR comes from a human donor with active COVID-19. The donor label of this sample is uncertain. The specimen sequenced was peripheral blood. The chain carries TRBV4-1 and TRBJ1-2; tentatively, D is TRBD1 (5 bases). The CDR3 sequence: CASSHGRGGYGYTF. Written as DNA, the CDR3 is TGCGCCAGCAGCCACGGACGGGGGGGCTATGGCTACACCTTC.